This entry is about one TCR beta chain. Its antigen remains unidentified. The data were obtained in a study of T and B cells in COVID-19 patients. Trimming took off 9 bases at V and 7 bases at J, with 18 bases between the two ends. Germline V gene lookup returns CDR1 LNHDA and CDR2 SQIVND (reference sequence). The CDR3 has 13 amino acids. Overall study findings and caveats: There were around 2,300 TCR clusters exclusive to the recovered cohort, 31 with low generation probability.

Multiplex PCR with BIOMED2 TRB-A/B primer pools amplified TRB rearrangements. TCRdb analysed the multiplex PCR reads with MiXCR anew, one entry per CDR3 protein. The table includes roughly 9,600 distinct CDR3 sequences, about 40% detected once. Blood genomic DNA input for TRB amplification was about 250-500 ng. Sequencing used blood. The TCR sequence derives from a human donor with active COVID-19. The rearrangement uses TRBV19 and TRBJ1-1, with a weak D call TRBD1 (5 bases). CDR3 in DNA: TGTGCCAGCCGACAACCCGTAGGGGTTGAAGCTTTCTTT. It specifies CASRQPVGVEAFF.